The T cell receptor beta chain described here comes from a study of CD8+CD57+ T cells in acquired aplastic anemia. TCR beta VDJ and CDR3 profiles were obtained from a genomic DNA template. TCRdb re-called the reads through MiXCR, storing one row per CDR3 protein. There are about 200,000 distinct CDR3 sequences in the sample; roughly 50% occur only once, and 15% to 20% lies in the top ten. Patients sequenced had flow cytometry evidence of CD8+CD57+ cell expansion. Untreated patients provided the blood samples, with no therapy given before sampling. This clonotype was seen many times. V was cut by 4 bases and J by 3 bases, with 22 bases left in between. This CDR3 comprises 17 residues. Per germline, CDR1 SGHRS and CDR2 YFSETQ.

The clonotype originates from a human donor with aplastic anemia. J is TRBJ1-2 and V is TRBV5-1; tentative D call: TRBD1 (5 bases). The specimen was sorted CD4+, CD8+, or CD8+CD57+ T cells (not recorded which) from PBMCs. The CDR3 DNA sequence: TGCGCCAGCAGCGAGGGACTCTTCCTCGCCGGGGACTATGGCTACACCTTC. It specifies CASSEGLFLAGDYGYTF. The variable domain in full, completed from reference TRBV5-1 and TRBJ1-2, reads KAGVTQTPRYLIKTRGQQVTLSCSPISGHRSVSWYQQTPGQGLQFLFEYFSETQRNKGNFPGRFSGRQFSNSRSEMNVSTLELGDSALYLCASSEGLFLAGDYGYTFGSGTRLTVV.